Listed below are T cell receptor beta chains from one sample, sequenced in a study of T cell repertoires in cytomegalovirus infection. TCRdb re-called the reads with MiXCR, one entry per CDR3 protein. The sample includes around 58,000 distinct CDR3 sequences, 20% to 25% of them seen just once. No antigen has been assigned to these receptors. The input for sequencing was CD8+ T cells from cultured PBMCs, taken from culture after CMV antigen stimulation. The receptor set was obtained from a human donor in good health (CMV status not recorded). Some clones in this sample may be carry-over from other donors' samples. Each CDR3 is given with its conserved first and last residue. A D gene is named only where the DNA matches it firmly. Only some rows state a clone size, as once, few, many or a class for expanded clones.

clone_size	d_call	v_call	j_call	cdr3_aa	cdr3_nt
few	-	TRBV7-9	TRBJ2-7	CASSSGVGSSYEQYF	TGTGCCAGCAGCTCGGGGGTCGGGAGCTCCTACGAGCAGTACTTC
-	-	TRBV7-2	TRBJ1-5	CASSLRRGTDQPQHF	TGTGCCAGCAGCTTAAGGAGGGGAACTGATCAGCCCCAGCATTTT
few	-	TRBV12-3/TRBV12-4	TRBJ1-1	CASSKQVNTEAFF	TGTGCCAGCAGTAAGCAGGTTAACACTGAAGCTTTCTTT
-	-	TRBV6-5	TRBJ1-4	CASGTASTNEKLFF	TGTGCCAGCGGGACGGCCTCAACTAATGAAAAACTGTTTTTT
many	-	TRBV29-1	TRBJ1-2	CSVEDLRTGNYGYTF	TGCAGCGTTGAAGATCTTCGGACGGGCAACTATGGCTACACCTTC
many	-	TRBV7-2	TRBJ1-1	CASSHRDREAFF	TGTGCCAGCAGCCACAGAGACAGGGAAGCTTTCTTT
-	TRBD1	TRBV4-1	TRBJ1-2	CASSQDQGAGDGYTF	TGCGCCAGCAGCCAAGACCAGGGGGCTGGTGATGGCTACACCTTC
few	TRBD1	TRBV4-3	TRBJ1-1	CASSQDGTGGAEAFF	TGCGCCAGCAGCCAAGATGGGACAGGGGGGGCTGAAGCTTTCTTT
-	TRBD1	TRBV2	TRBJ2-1	CASSETGTGLTNEQFF	TGTGCCAGCAGTGAGACCGGGACAGGCTTAACGAATGAGCAGTTCTTC
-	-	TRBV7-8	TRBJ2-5	CASSLAKGRETQYF	TGTGCCAGCAGCTTAGCGAAAGGGCGGGAGACCCAGTACTTC
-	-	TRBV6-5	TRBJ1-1	CASSYSWQGPSHTEAFF	TGTGCCAGCAGTTACTCGTGGCAGGGACCATCTCACACTGAAGCTTTCTTT
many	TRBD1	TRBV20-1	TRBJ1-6	CSARPIGQGNSPLHF	TGCAGTGCTAGACCCATAGGACAGGGGAATTCACCCCTCCACTTT
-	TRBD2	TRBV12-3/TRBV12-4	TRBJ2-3	CASLAGAGNTDTQYF	TGTGCCAGTTTGGCCGGAGCGGGGAACACAGATACGCAGTATTTT
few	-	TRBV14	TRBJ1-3	CASSPEVISGNTIYF	TGTGCCAGCAGCCCTGAGGTGATCTCTGGAAACACCATATATTTT
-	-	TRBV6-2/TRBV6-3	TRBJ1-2	CASNIQVSNYGYTF	TGTGCCAGCAACATCCAGGTGTCTAACTATGGCTACACCTTC
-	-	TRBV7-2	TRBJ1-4	CASSLAPDRNEKLFF	TGTGCCAGCAGCTTAGCGCCAGATCGTAATGAAAAACTGTTTTTT
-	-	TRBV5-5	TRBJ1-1	CASSLRERISFF	TGTGCCAGCAGCTTAAGGGAACGAATATCTTTCTTT
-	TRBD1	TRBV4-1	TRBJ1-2	CASSQVRTGLNYGYTF	TGCGCCAGCAGCCAAGTCCGGACAGGGCTTAACTATGGCTACACCTTC
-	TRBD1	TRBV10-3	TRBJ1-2	CAISETLLEGADYGYTF	TGTGCCATCAGTGAGACTTTACTTGAGGGGGCGGACTATGGCTACACCTTC
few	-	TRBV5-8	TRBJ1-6	CASSPTPLHF	TGTGCCAGCAGTCCCACACCCCTCCACTTT
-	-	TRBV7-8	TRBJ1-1	CACWRGNTEAFF	TGTGCCTGCTGGCGGGGTAACACTGAAGCTTTCTTT
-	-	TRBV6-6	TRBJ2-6	CASSADASGANVLTF	TGTGCCAGCAGTGCGGACGCTTCTGGGGCCAACGTCCTGACTTTC
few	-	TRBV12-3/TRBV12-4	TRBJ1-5	CASSSRGLGDNQPQHF	TGTGCCAGCAGTTCCCGTGGTCTGGGCGACAATCAGCCCCAGCATTTT
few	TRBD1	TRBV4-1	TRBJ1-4	CASSQEAGQSPGEKLFF	TGCGCCAGCAGCCAAGAGGCGGGACAGAGTCCGGGGGAAAAACTGTTTTTT
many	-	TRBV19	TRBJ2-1	CASSISLGTYNEQFF	TGTGCCAGTAGTATAAGCCTTGGCACCTACAATGAGCAGTTCTTC
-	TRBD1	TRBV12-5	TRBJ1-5	CASGLGTGPNQPQHF	TGTGCTAGTGGTTTAGGGACAGGACCCAATCAGCCCCAGCATTTT
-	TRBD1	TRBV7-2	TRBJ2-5	CASSSTHRGRQETQYF	TGTGCCAGCAGCTCTACCCACAGGGGGCGGCAAGAGACCCAGTACTTC
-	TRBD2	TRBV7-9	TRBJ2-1	CASSLTAGGPNEQFF	TGTGCCAGCAGCCTTACGGCGGGGGGCCCCAATGAGCAGTTCTTC
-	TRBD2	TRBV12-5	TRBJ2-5	CASGPPGLAGRETQYF	TGTGCTAGTGGTCCTCCTGGACTAGCGGGCCGAGAGACCCAGTACTTC
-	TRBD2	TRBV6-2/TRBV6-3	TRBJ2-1	CASSGTSGGENNEQFF	TGTGCCAGCAGTGGGACTAGCGGGGGGGAAAACAATGAGCAGTTCTTC
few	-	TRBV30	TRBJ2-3	CAWSVPGIAATDTQYF	TGTGCCTGGAGTGTACCGGGGATAGCGGCCACAGATACGCAGTATTTT
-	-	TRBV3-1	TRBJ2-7	CASSQLRDQQYF	TGTGCCAGCAGCCAACTCAGGGACCAGCAGTACTTC
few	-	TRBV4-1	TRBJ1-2	CASSHPPGFGDGYTF	TGCGCCAGCAGCCACCCTCCCGGATTTGGGGATGGCTACACCTTC
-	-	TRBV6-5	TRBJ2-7	CASSYGGGSYEQYF	TGTGCCAGCAGTTATGGAGGTGGTTCCTACGAGCAGTACTTC
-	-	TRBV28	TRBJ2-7	CASRDKAYEQYF	TGTGCCAGCCGGGACAAGGCCTACGAGCAGTACTTC
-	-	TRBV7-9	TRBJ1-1	CASRGEGTEAFF	TGTGCCAGTAGGGGTGAGGGTACTGAAGCTTTCTTT
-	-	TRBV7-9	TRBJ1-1	CASSFQDTEAFF	TGTGCCAGCAGCTTTCAAGACACTGAAGCTTTCTTT
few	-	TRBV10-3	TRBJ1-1	CATRINTEAFF	TGTGCCACTAGGATTAACACTGAAGCTTTCTTT
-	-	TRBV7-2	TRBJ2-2	CASSPSPGGTGELFF	TGTGCCAGCAGCCCATCCCCAGGGGGGACCGGGGAGCTGTTTTTT
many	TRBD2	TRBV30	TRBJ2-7	CAWSVSGGSYEQYF	TGTGCCTGGAGTGTGTCGGGGGGTTCCTACGAGCAGTACTTC
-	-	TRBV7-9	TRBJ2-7	CASSLDPTEQYF	TGTGCCAGCAGCTTAGACCCCACAGAGCAGTACTTC
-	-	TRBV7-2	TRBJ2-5	CASSGNRGYEETQYF	TGTGCCAGCAGCGGCAATAGGGGGTACGAAGAGACCCAGTACTTC
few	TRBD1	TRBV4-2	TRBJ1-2	CASSQAGQGGVTNYGYTF	TGTGCCAGCAGCCAAGCTGGACAGGGTGGAGTAACTAACTATGGCTACACCTTC
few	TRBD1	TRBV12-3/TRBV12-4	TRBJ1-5	CASSGTGGYQPQHF	TGTGCCAGCAGTGGGACAGGGGGTTATCAGCCCCAGCATTTT
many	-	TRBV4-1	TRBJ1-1	CASSQDAGAGTEAFF	TGCGCCAGCAGCCAAGATGCGGGGGCGGGCACTGAAGCTTTCTTT
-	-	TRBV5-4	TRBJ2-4	CASSDLRDSKNRQYF	TGTGCCAGCAGCGACTTGAGGGACTCTAAAAACAGGCAGTACTTC
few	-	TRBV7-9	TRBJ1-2	CASSLSRGPNYGYTF	TGTGCCAGCAGCTTAAGCCGGGGCCCTAACTATGGCTACACCTTC
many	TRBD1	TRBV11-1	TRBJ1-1	CASSPPTGAQTEAFF	TGTGCCAGCAGCCCCCCGACAGGGGCTCAGACTGAAGCTTTCTTT
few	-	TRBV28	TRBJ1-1	CASSPGIEAFF	TGTGCCAGCAGTCCGGGTATTGAAGCTTTCTTT
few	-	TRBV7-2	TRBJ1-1	CARLRGGLQRSTEAFF	TGTGCCAGATTGAGAGGGGGTTTACAAAGGAGCACTGAAGCTTTCTTT
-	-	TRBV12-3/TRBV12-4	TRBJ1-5	CASSQGHLNQPQHF	TGTGCCAGCAGTCAGGGACATTTAAATCAGCCCCAGCATTTT
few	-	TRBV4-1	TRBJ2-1	CASSQDPSGTYNEQFF	TGCGCCAGCAGCCAAGATCCGAGCGGTACCTACAATGAGCAGTTCTTC
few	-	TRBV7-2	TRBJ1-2	CASSLVPSTEDGYTF	TGTGCCAGCAGCTTAGTTCCCTCAACAGAAGATGGCTACACCTTC
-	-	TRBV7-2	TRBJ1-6	CASSLGRGVYNSPLHF	TGTGCCAGCAGCTTAGGCAGGGGTGTCTATAATTCACCCCTCCACTTT
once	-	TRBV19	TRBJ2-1	CASSIGLNEQFF	TGTGCCAGTAGTATAGGGCTCAATGAGCAGTTCTTC
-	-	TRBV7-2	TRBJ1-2	CASSSPLGGYTF	TGTGCCAGCAGCTCCCCCTTGGGAGGCTACACCTTC
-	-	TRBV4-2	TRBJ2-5	CASSQEGSQETQYF	TGTGCCAGCAGCCAAGAAGGCAGTCAGGAGACCCAGTACTTC
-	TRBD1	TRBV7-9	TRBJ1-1	CASSSGVGGDRTEAFF	TGTGCCAGCAGCTCCGGGGTAGGGGGCGACCGCACTGAAGCTTTCTTT
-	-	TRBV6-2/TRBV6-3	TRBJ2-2	CASRRQIWNTGELFF	TGTGCCAGCAGACGACAGATATGGAACACCGGGGAGCTGTTTTTT
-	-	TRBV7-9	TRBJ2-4	CASKLAGAKNIQYF	TGTGCCAGCAAGCTTGCAGGGGCCAAAAACATTCAGTACTTC